This T cell receptor (beta chain) is drawn from a study of blood T cell repertoires in COVID-19. There are a few counts of this clone. Repertoires were generated with immunoSEQ multiplex PCR, while TCRdb's copy carries only in-frame clones and drops some. Here the sample spans under 200,000 clones, roughly 80% being singletons. The CDR3 covers 14 residues. The germline CDR1 and CDR2 sequences are SGHRS and YFSETQ. The V and J ends lost 1 base and 1 base respectively, with 8 bases between them. V and J are TRBV5-1 and TRBJ1-1, with TRBD1 as a possible D gene (6 bases). The material sequenced was PBMCs or T cells enriched from blood (not recorded which). The clonotype originates from a woman aged 40 to 50 with acute COVID-19. This CDR3 is CASSLLRGNTEAFF. Written as DNA, the CDR3 is TGCGCCAGCAGCTTGCTCAGGGGGAACACTGAAGCTTTCTTT.